These 15 T cell receptor beta chains share one sample of origin, sequenced in a study of CD8 T cells in Susac syndrome. Random-hexamer reverse transcription was applied to 0.5 to 1 ug RNA. TCRdb recomputed calls from the immunoSEQ multiplex PCR reads with MiXCR, one row per CDR3 protein. The table includes about 110,000 distinct CDR3 sequences, about 95% detected once. The sample comprised CD4+ T cells from PBMCs. The receptors here all came from a human donor in good health.

The gene calls are TRBV4-2 and TRBJ2-7, with D perhaps TRBD1 (6 bases). This CDR3 region has 15 residues. Germline V gene sequence: CDR1 LGHNA, CDR2 YNFKEQ. The V end was cut by 1 base, the J end by 4 bases, with 14 bases between. Here the CDR3 DNA reads TGTGCCAGCAGCCAAGGGGCAGGGGATACGTACGAGCAGTACTTC. Translating gives CASSQGAGDTYEQYF.

The gene calls are TRBV9 and TRBJ2-3, with D perhaps TRBD1 (6 bases). Trimming took 4 bases from V and 6 from J, leaving 12 bases between them. The V gene's germline CDR1 is SGDLS and CDR2 YYNGEE. The CDR3 is made up of 13 amino acids. CDR3 DNA sequence: TGTGCCAGCAGCAGGGGGAACGTGGATACGCAGTATTTT. Its protein product is CASSRGNVDTQYF.

CDR3 loop: CSARDTGRGHHEQYF. The CDR3 region has the DNA TGCAGTGCTAGAGATACCGGGCGGGGGCACCACGAGCAGTACTTC. The chain carries TRBV20-1 and TRBJ2-7; a weak D match, TRBD2 (7 bases). V was pared by 0 bases and J by 5 bases, with 17 bases between. CDR1 and CDR2 from the germline V gene are DFQATT and SNEGSKA (reference sequence). This CDR3 region has 15 residues.

This clonotype has a single count. This chain joins TRBV3-1 and TRBJ1-1; the D is unclear. With 1 base removed from V and 6 bases from J, the gap between germline ends came to 12 bases. Germline-derived CDR1 and CDR2 are LGHDT and YNNKEL (reference sequence). CDR3 size: 14 residues. The CDR3 DNA is TGTGCCAGCAGCCAAGGAAAGGGTACGGCTGAAGCTTTCTTT. Protein: CASSQGKGTAEAFF.

The chain links TRBV18 to TRBJ1-4; 9 positions agree with TRBD1. V gave up 3 bases and J gave up 8 bases; unmatched junction bases: 7. Per the germline V gene, CDR1 is KGHSH and CDR2 is LQKENI. CDR3 length equals 15 residues. The CDR3 DNA reads as TGTGCCAGCTCACCTCCGGGACAGGGTGACGAAAAACTGTTTTTT. This gives the protein CASSPPGQGDEKLFF.

The rearrangement joins TRBV27 to TRBJ2-1; TRBD2 matches 7 bases. V shed 1 base and J 4 bases; nucleotides not matched to a gene: 7. Germline lookup yields CDR1 MNHEY and CDR2 SMNVEV (reference sequence). The CDR3 sequence is 16 residues long. The CDR3 spells CASSLLVGGPYNEQFF. The CDR3 DNA sequence: TGTGCCAGCAGTTTATTAGTGGGAGGGCCGTACAATGAGCAGTTCTTC.

The chain has TRBV5-6 and TRBJ1-2; unclear D gene. The CDR3 loop spans 13 amino acids. CDR1 is SGHDT and CDR2 is YYEEEE in the germline V gene. V lost 4 bases to trimming and J lost 7 bases, with 14 bases between them. The CDR3 reads CASSPGARAGYTF. The CDR3 DNA reads TGTGCCAGCAGCCCCGGAGCTAGGGCTGGCTACACCTTC.

The CDR3 region is CSVDIGGRGNEQFF. In DNA form, the CDR3 reads TGCAGCGTTGATATTGGCGGACGGGGCAATGAGCAGTTCTTC. The genes are TRBV29-1 and TRBJ2-1; possible D gene TRBD2, 5 bases. The V and J ends lost 3 bases and 6 bases respectively, with 15 bases between them. Germline lookup yields CDR1 SQVTM and CDR2 ANQGSEA. The CDR3 has 14 residues.

V and J are TRBV28 and TRBJ2-5; D is possibly TRBD2 (5 bases). V was cut by 1 base and J by 2 bases, with 8 bases left in between. Germline V gene data show CDR1 as MDHEN and CDR2 as SYDVKM. CDR3 length equals 14 residues. In DNA form, the CDR3 reads TGTGCCAGCAGTTTATCCTGGACTCAAGAGACCCAGTACTTC. Amino acid sequence: CASSLSWTQETQYF.

The genes are TRBV28 and TRBJ1-2; D might be TRBD1 (5 bases). This CDR3 is built from 11 residues. V lost 7 bases and J 6 bases, leaving 9 bases between the germline ends. Germline V CDR1 and CDR2: MDHEN, SYDVKM. This CDR3 is CASISRDGYTF. The CDR3 DNA sequence: TGTGCCAGCATATCCAGGGATGGCTACACCTTC.

This chain uses TRBV3-1 with TRBJ1-2; no firm D call. The germline CDR1 and CDR2 sequences are LGHDT and YNNKEL (reference sequence). Trimming pared 6 bases from V and 2 bases from J, leaving 13 bases between. CDR3 length: 14 amino acids. Here the CDR3 reads CASSPPGVNYGYTF. The CDR3 region has the DNA TGTGCCAGCAGTCCGCCGGGAGTGAACTATGGCTACACCTTC.

The chain uses TRBV30 and TRBJ1-4; no clear D gene. V was clipped by 3 bases and J by 3 bases, with 14 bases between them. This CDR3 is 15 amino acids long. Looked up from germline, CDR1 is GTSNPN and CDR2 is SVGIG (reference sequence). The CDR3: CAWRDWGLSNEKLFF. The CDR3 DNA reads TGTGCCTGGAGGGACTGGGGTTTGTCTAATGAAAAACTGTTTTTT.

The chain combines TRBV28 with TRBJ2-3; D unresolved. The V gene lost 10 bases and the J gene lost 3 bases, with 11 bases spanning the gap. The CDR3 loop spans 12 amino acids. From germline, CDR1 is MDHEN and CDR2 SYDVKM. The CDR3 nucleotides are TGTGCCATCACGAGAATGACAGATACGCAGTATTTT. Translated: CAITRMTDTQYF.

The genes are TRBV20-1 and TRBJ1-5, with D tentatively TRBD1 (6 bases). Germline V gives CDR1 DFQATT, CDR2 SNEGSKA (reference sequence). The CDR3 consists of 14 residues. With 5 bases removed from V and 2 bases from J, the gap between germline ends came to 13 bases. The CDR3 DNA reads TGCAGTGCTTGGGGAGGGGGTGGCAATCAGCCCCAGCATTTT. Amino acids: CSAWGGGGNQPQHF.

This clonotype was detected once. The J gene is TRBJ2-5, the V gene TRBV29-1; a weak D match, TRBD2 (6 bases). V shed 8 bases and J shed 3 bases, with 13 bases lying between them. Germline loops: CDR1 SQVTM, CDR2 ANQGSEA. The CDR3 has 12 amino acids. The CDR3 bases are TGCAGCCTCCTGGGGGGAGAAGAGACCCAGTACTTC. Protein sequence: CSLLGGEETQYF.